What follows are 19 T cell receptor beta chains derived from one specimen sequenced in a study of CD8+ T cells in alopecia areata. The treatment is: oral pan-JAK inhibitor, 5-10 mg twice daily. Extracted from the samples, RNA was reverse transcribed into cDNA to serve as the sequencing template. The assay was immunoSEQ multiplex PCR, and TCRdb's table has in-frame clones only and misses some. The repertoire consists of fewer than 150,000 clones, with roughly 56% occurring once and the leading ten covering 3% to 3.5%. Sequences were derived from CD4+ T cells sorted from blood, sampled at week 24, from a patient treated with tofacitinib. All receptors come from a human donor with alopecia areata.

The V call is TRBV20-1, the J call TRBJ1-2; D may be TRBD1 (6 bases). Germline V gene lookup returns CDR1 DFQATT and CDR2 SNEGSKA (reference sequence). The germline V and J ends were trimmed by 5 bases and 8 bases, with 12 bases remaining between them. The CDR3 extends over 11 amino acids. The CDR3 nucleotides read TGCAGTGCTGGCGGGGGCGGCGGCTACACCTTC. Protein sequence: CSAGGGGGYTF.

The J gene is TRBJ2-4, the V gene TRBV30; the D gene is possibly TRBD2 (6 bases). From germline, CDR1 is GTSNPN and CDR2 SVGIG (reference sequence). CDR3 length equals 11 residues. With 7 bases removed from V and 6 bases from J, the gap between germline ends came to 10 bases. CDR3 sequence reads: CASGTSNIQYF. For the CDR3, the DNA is TGTGCCTCCGGGACTTCAAACATTCAGTACTTC.

CDR3: CASSDRVYYGYTF. CDR3 nucleotide sequence: TGTGCCAGCAGTGACCGGGTGTACTATGGCTACACCTTC. The gene calls are TRBV2 and TRBJ1-2; D unclear. The V end was cut by 3 bases, the J end by 3 bases, with 8 bases between. CDR1 SNHLY and CDR2 FYNNEI come from the germline V gene. CDR3 length: 13 residues.

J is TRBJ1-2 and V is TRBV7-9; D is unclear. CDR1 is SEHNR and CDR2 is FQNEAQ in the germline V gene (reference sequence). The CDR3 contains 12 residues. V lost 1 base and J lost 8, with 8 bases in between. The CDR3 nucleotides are TGTGCCAGCAGCTTAGAAGGGCACGGCTACACCTTC. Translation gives CASSLEGHGYTF.

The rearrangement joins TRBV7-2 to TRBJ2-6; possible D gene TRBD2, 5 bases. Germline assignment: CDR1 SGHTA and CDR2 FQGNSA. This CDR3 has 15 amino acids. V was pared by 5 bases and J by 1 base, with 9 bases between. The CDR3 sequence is CASSLAGSGANVLTF. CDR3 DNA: TGTGCCAGCAGCCTGGCGGGTTCTGGGGCCAACGTCCTGACTTTC. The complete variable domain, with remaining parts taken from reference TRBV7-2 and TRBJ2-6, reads GAGVSQSPSNKVTEKGKDVELRCDPISGHTALYWYRQSLGQGLEFLIYFQGNSAPDKSGLPSDRFSAERTGGSVSTLTIQRTQQEDSAVYLCASSLAGSGANVLTFGAGSRLTVL.

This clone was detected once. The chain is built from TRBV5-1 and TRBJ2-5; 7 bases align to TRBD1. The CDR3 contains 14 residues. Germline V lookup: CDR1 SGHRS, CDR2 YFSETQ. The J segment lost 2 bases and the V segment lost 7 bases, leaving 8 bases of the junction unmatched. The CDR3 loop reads CASSGGQVQETQYF. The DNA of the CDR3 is TGCGCCAGCTCCGGCGGACAGGTTCAAGAGACCCAGTACTTC.

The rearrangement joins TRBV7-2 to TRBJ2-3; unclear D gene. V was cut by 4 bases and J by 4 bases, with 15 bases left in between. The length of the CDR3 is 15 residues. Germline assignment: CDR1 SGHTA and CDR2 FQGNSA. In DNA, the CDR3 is TGTGCCAGCAGCTCCCTGACGCGAGTAGCAGATACGCAGTATTTT. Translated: CASSSLTRVADTQYF.

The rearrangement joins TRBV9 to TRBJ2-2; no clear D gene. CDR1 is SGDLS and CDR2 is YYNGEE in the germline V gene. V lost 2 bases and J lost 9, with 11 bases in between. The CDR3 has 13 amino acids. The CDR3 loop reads CASSVGGPRELFF. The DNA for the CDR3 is TGTGCCAGCAGCGTCGGTGGTCCTCGGGAGCTGTTTTTT.

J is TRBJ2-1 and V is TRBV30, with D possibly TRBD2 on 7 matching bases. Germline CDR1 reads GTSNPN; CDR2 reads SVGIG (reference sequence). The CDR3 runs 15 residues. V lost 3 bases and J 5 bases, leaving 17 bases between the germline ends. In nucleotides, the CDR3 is TGTGCCTGGAGAGTTAGGGGGGGAATGGACAATGAGCAGTTCTTC. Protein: CAWRVRGGMDNEQFF.

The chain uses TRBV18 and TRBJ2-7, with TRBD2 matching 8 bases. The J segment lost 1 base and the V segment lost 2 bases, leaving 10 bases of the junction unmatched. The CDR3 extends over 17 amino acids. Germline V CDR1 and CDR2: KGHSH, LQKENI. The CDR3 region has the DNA TGTGCCAGCTCACCAAGGTCTCCTCGGGGGGGTTCCTACGAGCAGTACTTC. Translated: CASSPRSPRGGSYEQYF. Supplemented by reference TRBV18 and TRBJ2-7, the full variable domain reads NAGVMQNPRHLVRRRGQEARLRCSPMKGHSHVYWYRQLPEEGLKFMVYLQKENIIDESGMPKERFSAEFPKEGPSILRIQQVVRGDSAAYFCASSPRSPRGGSYEQYFGPGTRLTVT.

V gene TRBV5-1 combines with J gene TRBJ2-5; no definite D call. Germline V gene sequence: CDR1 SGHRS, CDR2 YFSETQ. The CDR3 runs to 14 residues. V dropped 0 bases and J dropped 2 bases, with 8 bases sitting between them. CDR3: CASSLGSGQETQYF. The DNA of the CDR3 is TGCGCCAGCAGCTTGGGTTCCGGACAAGAGACCCAGTACTTC. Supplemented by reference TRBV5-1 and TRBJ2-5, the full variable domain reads KAGVTQTPRYLIKTRGQQVTLSCSPISGHRSVSWYQQTPGQGLQFLFEYFSETQRNKGNFPGRFSGRQFSNSRSEMNVSTLELGDSALYLCASSLGSGQETQYFGPGTRLLVL.

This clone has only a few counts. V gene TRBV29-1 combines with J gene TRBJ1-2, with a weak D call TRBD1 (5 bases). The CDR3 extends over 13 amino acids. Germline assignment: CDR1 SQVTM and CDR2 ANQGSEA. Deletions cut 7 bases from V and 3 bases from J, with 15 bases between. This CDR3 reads CSANFGGDYGYTF. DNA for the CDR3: TGCAGCGCCAACTTCGGGGGGGACTATGGCTACACCTTC.

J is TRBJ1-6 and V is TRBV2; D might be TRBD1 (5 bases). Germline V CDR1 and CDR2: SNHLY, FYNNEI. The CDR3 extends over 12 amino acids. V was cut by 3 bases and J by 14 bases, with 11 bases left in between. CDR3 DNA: TGTGCCAGCAGTGACCGGGGGGAAACCCTCCACTTT. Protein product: CASSDRGETLHF.

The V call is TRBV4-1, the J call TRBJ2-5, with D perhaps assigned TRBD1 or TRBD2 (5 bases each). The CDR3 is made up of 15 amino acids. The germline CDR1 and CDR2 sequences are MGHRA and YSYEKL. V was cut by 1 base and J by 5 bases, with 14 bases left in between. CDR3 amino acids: CASSQVHSRGETQYF. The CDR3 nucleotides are TGCGCCAGCAGCCAAGTACACTCGAGGGGCGAGACCCAGTACTTC.

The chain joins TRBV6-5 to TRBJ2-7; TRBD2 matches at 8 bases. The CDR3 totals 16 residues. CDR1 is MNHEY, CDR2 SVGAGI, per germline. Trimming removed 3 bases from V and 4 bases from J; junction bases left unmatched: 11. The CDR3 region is CASSYGMAGGQYEQYF. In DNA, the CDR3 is TGTGCCAGCAGTTATGGGATGGCGGGGGGTCAATACGAGCAGTACTTC.

The CDR3 protein is CASSLGTSNTGELFF. DNA for the CDR3: TGTGCCAGCAGCTTAGGGACATCGAACACCGGGGAGCTGTTTTTT. This sequence joins TRBV7-9 and TRBJ2-2; possibly TRBD1 for D (5 bases). Germline V gene lookup returns CDR1 SEHNR and CDR2 FQNEAQ (reference sequence). CDR3 size: 15 residues. V was shortened by 1 base and J by 0 bases, with 6 bases between the two germline ends.

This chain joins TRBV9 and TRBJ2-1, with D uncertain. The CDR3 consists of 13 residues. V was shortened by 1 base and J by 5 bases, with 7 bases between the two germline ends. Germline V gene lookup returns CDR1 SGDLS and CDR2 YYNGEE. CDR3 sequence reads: CASSVTPNNEQFF. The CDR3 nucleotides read TGTGCCAGCAGCGTAACCCCGAACAATGAGCAGTTCTTC.

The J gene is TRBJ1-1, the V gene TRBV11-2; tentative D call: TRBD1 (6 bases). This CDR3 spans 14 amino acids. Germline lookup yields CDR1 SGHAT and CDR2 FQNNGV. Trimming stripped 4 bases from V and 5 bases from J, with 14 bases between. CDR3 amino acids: CASSSSRGNTEAFF. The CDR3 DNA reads TGTGCCAGCAGCTCTAGTAGGGGGAATACTGAAGCTTTCTTT.

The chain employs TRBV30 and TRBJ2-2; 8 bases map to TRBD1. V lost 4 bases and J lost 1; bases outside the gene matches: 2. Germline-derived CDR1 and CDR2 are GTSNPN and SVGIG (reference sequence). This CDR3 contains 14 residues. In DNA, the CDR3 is TGTGCCTGGAACGGACAGGGGAACACCGGGGAGCTGTTTTTT. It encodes CAWNGQGNTGELFF.